This is a list of T cell receptor beta chains from one sample in a study of T cells expressing NK-cell markers. TCRdb reprocessed the 5' RACE reads and keeps a single row for each CDR3 protein, giving no DNA. In total, the table holds 350,000 to 450,000 distinct CDR3 sequences. The sequenced sample consisted of blood T cells: a sorted CD56 or NKG2C T cell subset, CD4+ or CD8+ T cells, or bulk PBMC T cells (not recorded which). The receptors come from a man aged 18-75 years in good health. Both conserved end residues are part of each CDR3.

TRBJ2-7	TRBV6-5	CASSYSTLASDEQYF
TRBJ2-7	TRBV10-3	CAISETGRGSSYEQYF
TRBJ1-5	TRBV5-1	CASSLVVDGPQHF
TRBJ2-5	TRBV7-2	CASSSSLATLETQYF
TRBJ2-7	TRBV11-1	CASSLVVGSSTRLSYEQYF
TRBJ1-2	TRBV19	CASSAYRGRVSGYTF
TRBJ2-3	TRBV2	CATLGQSTDTQYF
TRBJ1-6	TRBV6-5	CASSYRIHGGLFSPLHF
TRBJ2-5	TRBV12-3/TRBV12-4	CASSPHWWGPQEEQETQYF
TRBJ1-5	TRBV7-2	CASSLSAGGVQPQHF
TRBJ2-5	TRBV12-3/TRBV12-4	CASSRLAGGPLGQETQYF
TRBJ2-5	TRBV6-2/TRBV6-3	CASRPSDGQETQYF
TRBJ1-4	TRBV21-1	CASSMRTFEKLFF
TRBJ1-2	TRBV5-6	CASSSLRSFYGYTF
TRBJ2-7	TRBV28	CASSSQRRRVIFYEQYF
TRBJ1-2	TRBV7-9	CASSLVPGNRSGYTF
TRBJ2-1	TRBV27	CASSFLPTSGASYNEQFF
TRBJ2-1	TRBV29-1	CSVAPNSYNEQFF
TRBJ1-1	TRBV20-1	CSAPGQGIGTEAFF
TRBJ1-6	TRBV7-2	CASSLQQSSYNSPLHF
TRBJ1-4	TRBV6-1	CASSGQRQGEKLFF
TRBJ2-2	TRBV9	CASQKRGGTGELFF
TRBJ2-3	TRBV7-8	CASSLFGLRTDTQYF
TRBJ2-3	TRBV12-3/TRBV12-4	CASKGGNTQYF
TRBJ2-7	TRBV14	CASSQEPQKGAYEQYF
TRBJ2-3	TRBV11-2	CASSPRAGGTDTQYF
TRBJ2-1	TRBV4-2	CASSTRLAGTYNEQFF
TRBJ1-2	TRBV20-1	CSGTGPGYGYTF
TRBJ2-5	TRBV21-1	CASRRKGQEETQYF
TRBJ2-1	TRBV7-2	CASSSEGHAAGGPIF
TRBJ1-1	TRBV7-2	CASSWDSNTEAFF
TRBJ1-2	TRBV6-4	CASSFGQGGNYGYTF
TRBJ1-1	TRBV6-1	CASRTLQGTWTEAFF
TRBJ2-1	TRBV18	CASSPASGGARAINEQFF
TRBJ1-4	TRBV6-1	CASSEVGTGINEKLFF
TRBJ1-5	TRBV20-1	CSARESSGTGNQPQHF
TRBJ2-1	TRBV2	CASSGFARGANEQFF
TRBJ2-1	TRBV7-9	CASSGGLGGNEQFF
TRBJ2-6	TRBV11-2	CASSKSSAGANVLTF
TRBJ1-5	TRBV30	CAWREALGLSNQPQHF
TRBJ2-2	TRBV18	CASSPSGTLNTGELFF
TRBJ2-5	TRBV6-5	CASSYGRGLVETQYF
TRBJ2-6	TRBV12-3/TRBV12-4	CASSLSSGWANVLTF
TRBJ1-1	TRBV3-1	CASTPPQGANTEAFF
TRBJ2-7	TRBV2	CASSSVRGAGNEQYF
TRBJ1-2	TRBV3-1	CASSQQTRYTF
TRBJ2-1	TRBV20-1	CSARDTFGLAGGNEQFF
TRBJ1-6	TRBV6-1	CASSEGAGNNSPLHF
TRBJ2-5	TRBV29-1	CSVSDLGETQYF
TRBJ1-5	TRBV12-3/TRBV12-4	CASSLWQGDQPQHF
TRBJ2-7	TRBV7-9	CASSLAWAAGDEQYF
TRBJ2-5	TRBV7-9	CASRWGRVPQETQYF
TRBJ2-1	TRBV15	CATSRGSFHTLVVNEQFF
TRBJ2-4	TRBV19	CASSIAGTGNIQYF
TRBJ1-1	TRBV30	CAWSVLDRENTEAFF
TRBJ2-1	TRBV6-5	CASSSLAGGHNEQFF
TRBJ2-7	TRBV28	CASSWTGGLYEQYF
TRBJ2-2	TRBV12-3/TRBV12-4	CASSSSNTGELFF
TRBJ2-6	TRBV28	CASSPSGEGGANVLTF
TRBJ2-7	TRBV5-1	CASSPDTDLRSEQYF